This entry lists 10 T cell receptor beta chains sequenced from one sample in a study of shared clonotypes between healthy human individuals. TCRdb's copy holds only in-frame clones and misses some; the assay was immunoSEQ multiplex PCR. The table has about 480,000 clones, 60% to 80% seen once. Sequencing was done on a sample of PBMCs. These receptors came from a woman between 40 and 55 years old in good health. Some clones in this sample may be carry-over from other donors' samples.

The chain is built from TRBV5-4 and TRBJ1-1; 8 bases are a match to TRBD1. The CDR3 contains 14 residues. V gave up 3 bases and J gave up 4 bases; unmatched junction bases: 5. Germline assignment: CDR1 SGHNT and CDR2 YYREEE (reference sequence). The CDR3 region has the DNA TGTGCCAGCAGCTCGGCCACAGGGGGCACTGAAGCTTTCTTT. Amino acid sequence: CASSSATGGTEAFF.

This chain uses TRBV2 with TRBJ1-5, with D unclear. The CDR3 runs to 14 residues. Per germline, CDR1 SNHLY and CDR2 FYNNEI. Between the trimmed V and J ends, which lost 8 bases and 0 bases, there was a span of 11 bases. The DNA of the CDR3 is TGTGCCAGCCGGGGTGGAAGTAGCAATCAGCCCCAGCATTTT. Translating gives CASRGGSSNQPQHF.

This rearrangement joins TRBV4-3 to TRBJ2-2; D is perhaps TRBD2 (6 bases). Germline CDR1 LGHNA, CDR2 YSLEER. The CDR3 covers 19 residues. Trimming stripped 0 bases from V and 3 bases from J, with 20 bases between. CDR3 protein: CASSQEAGRGARYTGELFF. The CDR3 DNA is TGCGCCAGCAGCCAAGAGGCGGGGCGGGGCGCCCGTTACACCGGGGAGCTGTTTTTT.

This rearrangement joins TRBV30 to TRBJ1-4, with D possibly matching TRBD1 (5 bases). V was cut by 2 bases and J by 7 bases, with 8 bases left in between. The CDR3 is 12 amino acids. The germline CDR1 and CDR2 sequences are GTSNPN and SVGIG (reference sequence). The CDR3 sequence: CAWSRDLEKLFF. The CDR3 DNA reads TGTGCCTGGAGTAGGGACCTTGAAAAACTGTTTTTT.

As to this clone: In the same sample, other DNA sequences code for this CDR3. J is TRBJ1-2 and V is TRBV5-1; D not resolved. Germline values: CDR1 SGHRS, CDR2 YFSETQ. The CDR3 totals 14 residues. V dropped 0 bases and J dropped 2 bases, with 8 bases sitting between them. CDR3 protein: CASSLESPNYGYTF. The CDR3 region has the DNA TGCGCCAGCAGCTTGGAATCCCCCAACTATGGCTACACCTTC.

Concerning this clone: At the DNA level, this CDR3 is encoded by other sequences in the same sample as well. The J gene is TRBJ1-5, the V gene TRBV5-1; D is undetermined. CDR3 length: 13 residues. V shed 4 bases and J shed 0 bases, with 5 bases lying between them. The V gene's germline CDR1 is SGHRS and CDR2 YFSETQ. The CDR3 here is CASSRDSNQPQHF. The CDR3 DNA sequence: TGCGCCAGCAGCAGGGATAGCAATCAGCCCCAGCATTTT.

This chain uses TRBV4-1 with TRBJ1-1; TRBD1 might be the D (6 bases). The germline gives CDR1 MGHRA, CDR2 YSYEKL. The ends were cut back, 3 bases at V and 3 bases at J, with 14 bases in the middle. The CDR3 totals 15 residues. Here the CDR3 DNA reads TGCGCCAGCAGCCAGTCCGGACAGCCTTACACTGAAGCTTTCTTT. Translated, it gives CASSQSGQPYTEAFF.

In regard to this clone: The germline gene is not matched at one end of the junction; a read error may be the cause. This chain joins TRBV30 and TRBJ2-2; D is perhaps TRBD1 (6 bases). CDR3 size: 15 residues. CDR1 and CDR2 (germline): GTSNPN, SVGIG (reference sequence). CDR3 in amino acids: CAWRRIQGPTGELSF. The CDR3 DNA reads TGTGCCTGGAGAAGAATACAGGGCCCCACCGGGGAGCTGTCTTTT.

This chain links TRBV7-3 with TRBJ2-5; no clear D. This CDR3 comprises 17 residues. The V gene's germline CDR1 is SGHTA and CDR2 FQGTGA. The V end lost 0 bases, the J end lost 5 bases, and 19 bases lay between the germline ends. The CDR3 loop is CASSLTPGGSRSETQYF. The CDR3 nucleotides read TGTGCCAGCAGCTTAACCCCAGGCGGAAGTCGGTCGGAGACCCAGTACTTC.

The chain is built from TRBV19 and TRBJ2-3; D gene unclear. Germline V lookup: CDR1 LNHDA, CDR2 SQIVND (reference sequence). The CDR3 totals 13 residues. Trimming stripped 5 bases from V and 5 bases from J, with 11 bases between. In DNA form, the CDR3 reads TGTGCCAGTAGTCCAGGCTACCGAGATACGCAGTATTTT. This translates into CASSPGYRDTQYF.